Described below is a single T cell receptor (beta chain) sequence and its context. The sample originates from a study of cytomegalovirus exposure and HLA in healthy donors. Measured with immunoSEQ multiplex PCR; TCRdb has only the in-frame clones, and not every one. The data hold roughly 98,000 clones, with roughly nine tenths observed a single time. Deletions cut 6 bases from V and 1 base from J, with 16 bases between. The CDR3 is 15 amino acids. Germline V gene data show CDR1 as MNHEY and CDR2 as SVGAGI. Sequencing was performed on PBMCs. V usage is TRBV6-5 and J usage is TRBJ2-7; D uncertain. The receptor comes from a woman aged 25-40 years in good health and CMV-seronegative. CDR3 bases: TGTGCCAGCAGCTTAAGTCCCGCGGCTTCCTACGAGCAGTACTTC. This sequence encodes CASSLSPAASYEQYF.